The present T cell receptor (beta chain) was sequenced within a study of tumor-infiltrating lymphocytes in primary liver carcinoma. The wider study: Aged between 30 and 69 years, the patients were men and women. About 3.5 to 8 million productive TCRbeta reads were obtained from the samples, with similar numbers across tissue types.

The CDR3 runs to 15 residues. Germline lookup yields CDR1 MGHRA and CDR2 YSYEKL. RNA was extracted from whole blood without cell sorting, alongside germline DNA. Constant-region priming of roughly 500 ng total RNA yielded TCR beta cDNA. Three nested multiplex PCR rounds, a slightly modified ARM-PCR method, built the TCR beta libraries. The first two PCR rounds used TRBV1-TRBV30 primers with a Cbeta primer, approximately 9 cycles each. TCRdb analysed the multiplex PCR reads with MiXCR anew, one entry per CDR3 protein. The sample lists approximately 330,000 distinct CDR3 sequences, about 61% occurring once. Turning to this clonotype: Antigen specificity is unknown. An end of the junction differs from the germline gene, which may be a read error.

Whole-study results and caveats: Researchers did not compare CD4+ and CD8+ repertoires, as samples were bulk unsorted. A significantly higher top-250-clone fraction was recorded for tumors than for blood (p = 0.039).

The J gene is TRBJ2-1, the V gene TRBV4-1; D gene unclear. The sequence came from a man between 35 and 55 years old with primary liver carcinoma and hepatitis B virus infection. Input material: peripheral blood. This CDR3 reads CASSQDCTQYNEQFF. CDR3 nucleotide sequence: TGCGCAAGCAGCCAAGATTGTACACAGTACAATGAGCAGTTCTTC.